This T cell receptor (beta chain) was captured by sequencing in a study of T-cell memory formation after mild COVID-19. As for the study in general: Largely, the TCR clusters proved donor specific. Findings and limits, study-wide: The authors did not confirm SARS-CoV-2 specificity of second-wave clones peaking day 37. The pre-infection memory compartment contained some responding clones, suggesting cross-reactive memory joined. Among CD4+ contracting clones, most were CM and EM, and CD8+ ones EMRA.

This clonotype was detected only a few times. What it binds is not known. The junction had 5 bases not matched to a gene; V was cut back by 0 bases and J by 9 bases. The CDR3 has 16 amino acids. Germline CDR1 is SGHRS and CDR2 is YFSETQ. In TCRdb, the 5' RACE reads were re-called with MiXCR into one record per CDR3 protein. Among a few hundred thousand distinct CDR3 sequences listed, around 25% were seen once. This clonotype originated in an adult woman who had mild COVID-19 (a few samples of this study predate the infection). Cell type and time point are not known. The specimen was PBMCs or a T cell subset sorted from them (not recorded which). V gene TRBV5-1 combines with J gene TRBJ2-1, with 14 bases lining up with TRBD2. CDR3 bases: TGCGCCAGCAGCTTGGAGACTAGCGGGGGGGCCCGTGAGCAGTTCTTC. This codes for CASSLETSGGAREQFF.